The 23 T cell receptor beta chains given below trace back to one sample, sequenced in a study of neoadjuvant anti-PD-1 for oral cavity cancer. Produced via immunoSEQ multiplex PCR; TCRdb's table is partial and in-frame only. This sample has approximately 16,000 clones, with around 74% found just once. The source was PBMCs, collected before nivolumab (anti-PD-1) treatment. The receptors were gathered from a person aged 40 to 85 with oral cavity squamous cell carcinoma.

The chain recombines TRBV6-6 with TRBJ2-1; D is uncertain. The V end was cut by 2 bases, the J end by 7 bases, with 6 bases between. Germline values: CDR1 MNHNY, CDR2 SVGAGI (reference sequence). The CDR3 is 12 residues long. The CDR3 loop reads CASSYDWNEQFF. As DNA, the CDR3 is TGTGCCAGCAGTTACGATTGGAATGAGCAGTTCTTC.

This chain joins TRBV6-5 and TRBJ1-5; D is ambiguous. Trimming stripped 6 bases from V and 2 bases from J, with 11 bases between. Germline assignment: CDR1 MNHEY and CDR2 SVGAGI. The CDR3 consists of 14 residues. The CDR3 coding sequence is TGTGCCAGCAGACCCTTCGGCGGCAATCAGCCCCAGCATTTT. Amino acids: CASRPFGGNQPQHF.

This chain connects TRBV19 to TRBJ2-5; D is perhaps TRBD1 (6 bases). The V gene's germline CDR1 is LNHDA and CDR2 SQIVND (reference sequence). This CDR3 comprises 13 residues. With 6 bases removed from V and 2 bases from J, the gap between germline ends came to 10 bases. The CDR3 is CASSRDIQETQYF. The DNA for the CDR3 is TGTGCCAGTAGCCGGGACATTCAAGAGACCCAGTACTTC.

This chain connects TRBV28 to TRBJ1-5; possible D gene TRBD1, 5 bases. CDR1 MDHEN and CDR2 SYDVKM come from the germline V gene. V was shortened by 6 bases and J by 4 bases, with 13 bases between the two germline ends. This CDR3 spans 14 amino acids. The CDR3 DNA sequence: TGTGCCAGCAGGGGCGGGACCGAGAATCAGCCCCAGCATTTT. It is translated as CASRGGTENQPQHF.

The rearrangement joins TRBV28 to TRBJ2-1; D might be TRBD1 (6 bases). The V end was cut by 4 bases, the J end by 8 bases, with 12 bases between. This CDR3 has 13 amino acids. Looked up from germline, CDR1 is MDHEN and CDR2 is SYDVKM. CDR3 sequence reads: CASSSLYRDEQFF. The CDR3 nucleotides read TGTGCCAGCAGTTCCCTATACAGGGATGAGCAGTTCTTC. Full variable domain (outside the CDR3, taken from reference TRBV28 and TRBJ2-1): DVKVTQSSRYLVKRTGEKVFLECVQDMDHENMFWYRQDPGLGLRLIYFSYDVKMKEKGDIPEGYSVSREKKERFSLILESASTNQTSMYLCASSSLYRDEQFFGPGTRLTVL.

CDR3 DNA sequence: TGTGCCAGCAGCTTAGCGCTAAGAGCGGGGAGTTCCTACGAGCAGTACTTC. This translates into CASSLALRAGSSYEQYF. This rearrangement joins TRBV7-6 to TRBJ2-7; TRBD2 matches 7 bases. The germline V gene has CDR1 SGHVS and CDR2 FNYEAQ. The CDR3 is made up of 17 amino acids. The V gene end was trimmed by 0 bases and the J gene end by 1 base; junction bases not matched to a gene: 9. The full variable domain, completed using reference TRBV7-6 and TRBJ2-7, is GAGVSQSPRYKVTKRGQDVALRCDPISGHVSLYWYRQALGQGPEFLTYFNYEAQQDKSGLPNDRFSAERPEGSISTLTIQRTEQRDSAMYRCASSLALRAGSSYEQYFGPGTRLTVT.

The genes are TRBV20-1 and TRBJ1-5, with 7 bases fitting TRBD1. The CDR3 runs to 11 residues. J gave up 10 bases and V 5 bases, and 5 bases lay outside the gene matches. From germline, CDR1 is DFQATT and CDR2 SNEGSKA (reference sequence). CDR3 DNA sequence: TGCAGTGCTCAGGGGGTAGGCCCCCAGCATTTT. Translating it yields CSAQGVGPQHF.

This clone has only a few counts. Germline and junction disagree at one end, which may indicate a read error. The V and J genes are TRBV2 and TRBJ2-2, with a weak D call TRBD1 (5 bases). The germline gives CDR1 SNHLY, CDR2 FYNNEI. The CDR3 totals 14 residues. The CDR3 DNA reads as TGTGCCAGCAACGGCAGGGCGAATACCGGGGAGCTGTTTTTT. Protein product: CASNGRANTGELFF.

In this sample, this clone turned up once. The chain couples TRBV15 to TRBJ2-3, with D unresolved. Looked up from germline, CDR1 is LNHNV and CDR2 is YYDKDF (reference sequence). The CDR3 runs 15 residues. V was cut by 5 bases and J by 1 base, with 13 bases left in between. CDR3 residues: CATSGLRRGTDTQYF. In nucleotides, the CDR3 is TGTGCCACCAGCGGGCTTCGACGGGGCACAGATACGCAGTATTTT.

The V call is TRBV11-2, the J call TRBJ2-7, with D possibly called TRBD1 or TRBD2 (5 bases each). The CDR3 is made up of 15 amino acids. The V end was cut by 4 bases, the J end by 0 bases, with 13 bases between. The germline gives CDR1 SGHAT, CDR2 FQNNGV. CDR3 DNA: TGTGCCAGCAGCTGGGACGGGGTCCCCTCCTACGAGCAGTACTTC. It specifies CASSWDGVPSYEQYF.

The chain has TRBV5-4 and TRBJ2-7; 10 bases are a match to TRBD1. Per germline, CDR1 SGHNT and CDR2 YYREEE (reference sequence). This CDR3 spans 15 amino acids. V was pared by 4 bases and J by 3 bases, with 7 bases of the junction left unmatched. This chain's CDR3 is CASSKSTGGFYEQYF. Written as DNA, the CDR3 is TGTGCCAGCAGCAAGTCGACAGGGGGCTTCTACGAGCAGTACTTC.

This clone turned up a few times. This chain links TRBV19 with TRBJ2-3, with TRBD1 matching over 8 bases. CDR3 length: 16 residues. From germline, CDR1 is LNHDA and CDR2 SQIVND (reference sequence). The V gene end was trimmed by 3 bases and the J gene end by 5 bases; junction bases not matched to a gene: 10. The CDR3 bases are TGTGCCAGTAGTATTGAAGCAGGGGGCATTGAAGATACGCAGTATTTT. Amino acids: CASSIEAGGIEDTQYF.

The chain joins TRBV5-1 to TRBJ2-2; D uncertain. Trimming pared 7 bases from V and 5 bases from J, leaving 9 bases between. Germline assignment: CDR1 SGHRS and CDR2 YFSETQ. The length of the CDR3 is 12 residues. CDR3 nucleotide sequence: TGCGCCAGCCTCGGTATAACCGGGGAGCTGTTTTTT. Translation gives CASLGITGELFF.

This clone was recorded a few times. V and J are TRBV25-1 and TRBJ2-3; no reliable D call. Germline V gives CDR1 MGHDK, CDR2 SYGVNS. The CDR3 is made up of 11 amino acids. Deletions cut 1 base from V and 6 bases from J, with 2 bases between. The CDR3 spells CASSEFDTQYF. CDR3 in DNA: TGTGCCAGCAGTGAATTTGATACGCAGTATTTT.

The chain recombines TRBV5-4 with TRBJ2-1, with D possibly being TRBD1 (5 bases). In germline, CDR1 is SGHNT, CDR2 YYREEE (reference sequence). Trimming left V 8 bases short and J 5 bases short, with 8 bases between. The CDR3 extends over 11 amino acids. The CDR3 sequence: CASGAHNEQFF. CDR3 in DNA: TGTGCCAGTGGGGCCCACAATGAGCAGTTCTTC.

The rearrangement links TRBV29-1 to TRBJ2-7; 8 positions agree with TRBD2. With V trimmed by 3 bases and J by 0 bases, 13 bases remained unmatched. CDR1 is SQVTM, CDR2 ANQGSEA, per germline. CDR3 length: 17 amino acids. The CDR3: CSVEGIGLASSSYEQYF. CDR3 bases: TGCAGCGTTGAGGGGATCGGACTAGCTTCAAGCTCCTACGAGCAGTACTTC.

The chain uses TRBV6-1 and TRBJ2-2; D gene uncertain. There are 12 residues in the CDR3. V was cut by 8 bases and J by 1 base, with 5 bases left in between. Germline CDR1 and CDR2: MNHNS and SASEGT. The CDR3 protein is CASSENTGELFF. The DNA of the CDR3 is TGTGCCAGCTCAGAGAACACCGGGGAGCTGTTTTTT.

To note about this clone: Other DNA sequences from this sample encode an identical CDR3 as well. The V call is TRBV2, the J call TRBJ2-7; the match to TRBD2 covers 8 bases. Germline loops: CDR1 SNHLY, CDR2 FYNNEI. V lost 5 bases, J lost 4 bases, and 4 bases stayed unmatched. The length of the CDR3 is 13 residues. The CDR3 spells CASSPGLGYEQYF. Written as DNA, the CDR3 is TGTGCCAGCAGTCCGGGACTAGGTTACGAGCAGTACTTC.

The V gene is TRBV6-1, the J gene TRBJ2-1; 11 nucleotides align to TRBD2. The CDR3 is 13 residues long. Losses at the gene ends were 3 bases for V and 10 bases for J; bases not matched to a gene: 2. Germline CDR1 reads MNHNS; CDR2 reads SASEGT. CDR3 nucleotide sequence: TGTGCCAGCAGTGACCCTAGCGGGAGGGAGCAGTTCTTC. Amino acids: CASSDPSGREQFF.

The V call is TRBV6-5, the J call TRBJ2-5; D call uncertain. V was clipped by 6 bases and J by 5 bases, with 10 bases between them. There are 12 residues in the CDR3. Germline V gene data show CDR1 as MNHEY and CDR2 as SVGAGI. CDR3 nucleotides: TGTGCCAGCAGGTCCACGAGGGAGACCCAGTACTTC. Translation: CASRSTRETQYF.

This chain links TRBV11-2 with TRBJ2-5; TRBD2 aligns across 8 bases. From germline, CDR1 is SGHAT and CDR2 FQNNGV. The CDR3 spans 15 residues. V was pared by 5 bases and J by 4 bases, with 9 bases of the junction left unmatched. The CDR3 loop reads CASSTLERGGETQYF. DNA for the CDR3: TGTGCCAGCAGCACCCTGGAACGGGGGGGAGAGACCCAGTACTTC.

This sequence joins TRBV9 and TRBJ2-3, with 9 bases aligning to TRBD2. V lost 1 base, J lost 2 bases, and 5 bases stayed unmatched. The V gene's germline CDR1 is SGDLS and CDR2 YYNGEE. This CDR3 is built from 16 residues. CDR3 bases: TGTGCCAGCAGCGTATACGCTAGCGGGGCCACAGATACGCAGTATTTT. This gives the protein CASSVYASGATDTQYF.

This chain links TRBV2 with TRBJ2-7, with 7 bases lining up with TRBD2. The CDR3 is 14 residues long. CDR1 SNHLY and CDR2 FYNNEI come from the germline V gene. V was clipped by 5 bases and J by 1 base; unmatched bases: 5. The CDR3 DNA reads TGTGCCAGCAGTACCAGCGGGATTTCCTACGAGCAGTACTTC. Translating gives CASSTSGISYEQYF.